This TCR beta chain was identified in a study of CD4+ T cells in melanoma. This table comes from immunoSEQ multiplex PCR, and its TCRdb copy is limited to in-frame clones, with some not included. The sample shows some 120,000 clones, 92% of them seen only once. The CDR3 is 15 amino acids. V lost 3 bases, J lost 0 bases, and 4 bases stayed unmatched. CDR1 and CDR2 (germline): SGHTA, FQGTGA. On this clone: Its specificity is not known.

Study findings and constraints: Neoantigen-specific CD4+ T cells in melanoma reportedly had diverse differentiation states. A reported correlation linked neoantigen-specific CD4+ T cells to CD8+, macrophage and B cell function.

The chain has TRBV7-3 and TRBJ2-5; 7 bases are a match to TRBD1. The specimen sequenced was peripheral blood. The clonotype originates from a human donor with melanoma. This CDR3 reads CASSLTGNNQETQYF. The CDR3 coding sequence is TGTGCCAGCAGCTTGACAGGGAATAACCAAGAGACCCAGTACTTC.